Following are 27 T cell receptor beta chains from one sample sequenced in a study of T cells in localized non-small cell lung cancer. Profiling relied on immunoSEQ multiplex PCR, and the TCRdb table lists in-frame clones only, not all of them. The sample yields 38,000 or so clones, around 81% seen once. Here the sequenced sample was peripheral blood mononuclear cells, taken before any cancer treatment. Every receptor here comes from a male donor at least 60 years old with stage II lung adenocarcinoma.

The chain employs TRBV28 and TRBJ1-5, with D maybe TRBD1 (6 bases). Germline V gene sequence: CDR1 MDHEN, CDR2 SYDVKM. CDR3 length equals 16 residues. Trimming took off 5 bases at V and 7 bases at J, with 21 bases between the two ends. The chain's CDR3 is CASSPIRTGSEQPQHF. The CDR3 DNA sequence: TGTGCCAGCAGTCCTATTAGAACAGGGTCGGAGCAGCCCCAGCATTTT.

The chain joins TRBV30 to TRBJ1-3; no reliable D call. The CDR3 is made up of 14 amino acids. CDR1 is GTSNPN, CDR2 SVGIG, per germline (reference sequence). V shed 0 bases and J shed 2 bases, with 8 bases lying between them. Here the CDR3 DNA reads TGTGCCTGGAGTGTGAGGTTAACTGGAAACACCATATATTTT. Translated, it gives CAWSVRLTGNTIYF.

The chain combines TRBV27 with TRBJ2-5; D may be TRBD1 (5 bases). Germline assignment: CDR1 MNHEY and CDR2 SMNVEV (reference sequence). The CDR3 is made up of 13 amino acids. The germline V and J ends were trimmed by 6 bases and 11 bases, with 19 bases remaining between them. CDR3 residues: CASSPQGSRVQYF. For the CDR3, the DNA is TGTGCCAGCAGCCCCCAGGGTAGCAGGGTACAGTACTTC.

This chain joins TRBV19 and TRBJ1-1; D is possibly TRBD1 (6 bases). Trimming left V 4 bases short and J 5 bases short, with 20 bases between. There are 16 residues in the CDR3. Germline V gene sequence: CDR1 LNHDA, CDR2 SQIVND (reference sequence). The CDR3 DNA is TGTGCCAGTAGTAATTGGCAGGGGATAATAGGGACTGAAGCTTTCTTT. It codes for CASSNWQGIIGTEAFF.

This chain joins TRBV18 and TRBJ2-7; the D gene is possibly TRBD1 (6 bases). The length of the CDR3 is 13 residues. The V gene lost 2 bases and the J gene lost 3 bases, with 8 bases spanning the gap. The germline CDR1 and CDR2 sequences are KGHSH and LQKENI. The CDR3 sequence: CASSPLQGYEQYF. For the CDR3, the DNA is TGTGCCAGCTCACCATTACAGGGCTACGAGCAGTACTTC.

The V gene is TRBV18, the J gene TRBJ1-5; D remains ambiguous. There are 14 residues in the CDR3. V lost 7 bases and J lost 9, with 19 bases in between. Germline CDR1 reads KGHSH; CDR2 reads LQKENI. Written as DNA, the CDR3 is TGTGCCAGCTGGGGAGGCGAGAGGAGCAGGCCCCAGCATTTT. This sequence encodes CASWGGERSRPQHF. Full variable domain (remainder filled in from reference TRBV18 and TRBJ1-5): NAGVMQNPRHLVRRRGQEARLRCSPMKGHSHVYWYRQLPEEGLKFMVYLQKENIIDESGMPKERFSAEFPKEGPSILRIQQVVRGDSAAYFCASWGGERSRPQHFGDGTRLSIL.

The V gene is TRBV19, the J gene TRBJ2-6, with D possibly TRBD1 on 6 matching bases. CDR3 length: 16 amino acids. Trimming took 4 bases from V and 2 from J, leaving 12 bases between them. CDR1 and CDR2 (germline): LNHDA, SQIVND (reference sequence). The CDR3 sequence is CASSNPKGAGANVLTF. CDR3 sequence (DNA): TGTGCCAGTAGTAATCCGAAGGGGGCTGGGGCCAACGTCCTGACTTTC.

The chain couples TRBV4-1 to TRBJ1-2; a weak D match, TRBD1 (5 bases). Trimming shortened V by 0 bases and J by 7 bases, and 18 bases separated the two germline ends. The CDR3 length is 16 residues. Germline V lookup: CDR1 MGHRA, CDR2 YSYEKL. CDR3 protein: CASSQDRGRSAGGYTF. CDR3 bases: TGCGCCAGCAGCCAAGATCGGGGACGGTCGGCTGGTGGCTACACCTTC.

The chain uses TRBV6-5 and TRBJ1-1; D is perhaps TRBD1 (5 bases). The CDR3 spans 13 residues. V was pared by 2 bases and J by 4 bases, with 8 bases between. Germline loops: CDR1 MNHEY, CDR2 SVGAGI. For the CDR3, the DNA is TGTGCCAGCAGTTACAAGAGGGGCACTGAAGCTTTCTTT. Translated, it gives CASSYKRGTEAFF.

J is TRBJ2-5 and V is TRBV7-2; possibly TRBD1 for D (5 bases). CDR1 and CDR2 (germline): SGHTA, FQGNSA. CDR3 length: 15 amino acids. Trimming cost V 1 base and J 1 base, with 10 bases left between them. CDR3 nucleotide sequence: TGTGCCAGCAGCTTAGACCAGGGCGGCCAAGAGACCCAGTACTTC. Translating gives CASSLDQGGQETQYF.

The rearrangement joins TRBV5-1 to TRBJ1-5, with D perhaps TRBD1 (6 bases). The V and J ends lost 4 bases and 3 bases respectively, with 14 bases between them. The V gene's germline CDR1 is SGHRS and CDR2 YFSETQ. The CDR3 sequence is 15 residues long. CDR3 amino acids: CASSDWGGANQPQHF. The CDR3 nucleotides are TGCGCCAGCAGCGACTGGGGGGGCGCCAATCAGCCCCAGCATTTT. Based on the CDR3 plus reference TRBV5-1 and TRBJ1-5, the full variable domain is KAGVTQTPRYLIKTRGQQVTLSCSPISGHRSVSWYQQTPGQGLQFLFEYFSETQRNKGNFPGRFSGRQFSNSRSEMNVSTLELGDSALYLCASSDWGGANQPQHFGDGTRLSIL.

J is TRBJ2-1 and V is TRBV30; a weak D match, TRBD2 (5 bases). The CDR3 has 12 amino acids. V was clipped by 0 bases and J by 6 bases, with 6 bases between them. From germline, CDR1 is GTSNPN and CDR2 SVGIG (reference sequence). The CDR3 DNA is TGTGCCTGGAGTGTACTAGTCAATGAGCAGTTCTTC. This encodes CAWSVLVNEQFF.

This chain links TRBV19 with TRBJ2-7, with D uncertain. Germline CDR1 is LNHDA and CDR2 is SQIVND (reference sequence). This CDR3 is 12 amino acids long. V gave up 3 bases and J gave up 6 bases, with 9 bases separating them. The CDR3 here is CASSMSFGEQYF. CDR3 DNA sequence: TGTGCCAGTAGTATGTCCTTCGGCGAGCAGTACTTC.

This clone was recorded only once. The chain recombines TRBV6-5 with TRBJ2-7; 7 bases are shared with TRBD1. Germline loops: CDR1 MNHEY, CDR2 SVGAGI. The CDR3 loop spans 13 amino acids. J gave up 5 bases and V 2 bases, and 3 bases lay outside the gene matches. CDR3 bases: TGTGCCAGCAGTTACACCGACAGGGACGAGCAGTACTTC. Its protein is CASSYTDRDEQYF.

The sample holds a few counts of this clone. The chain carries TRBV15 and TRBJ2-3; D unresolved. The CDR3 sequence is 15 residues long. The V gene lost 1 base and the J gene lost 1 base, with 9 bases spanning the gap. Germline V gene sequence: CDR1 LNHNV, CDR2 YYDKDF (reference sequence). The CDR3 loop is CATSRASPRTDTQYF. As DNA, the CDR3 is TGTGCCACCAGCAGAGCTAGTCCTCGCACAGATACGCAGTATTTT.

As regards this clone: Because it lacks the conserved phenylalanine or tryptophan at the end, this CDR3 is likely a read error. This chain uses TRBV7-2 with TRBJ2-7; 13 bases align to TRBD2. The CDR3 loop spans 15 amino acids. V trimming: 5 bases; J trimming: 2 bases; junction bases outside the gene matches: 3. Germline CDR1 reads SGHTA; CDR2 reads FQGNSA. The CDR3 loop is CASSQTSGRAYEQYL. DNA of the CDR3: TGTGCCAGCAGCCAAACTAGCGGGAGGGCCTACGAGCAGTACCTC.

The chain joins TRBV29-1 to TRBJ1-1; D is unresolved. The germline gives CDR1 SQVTM, CDR2 ANQGSEA. Trimming took off 4 bases at V and 4 bases at J, with 13 bases between the two ends. This CDR3 comprises 13 residues. The CDR3 DNA reads as TGCAGCGTTGCCTGGGGAGTCGCCACTGAAGCTTTCTTT. Amino acid sequence: CSVAWGVATEAFF.

This chain links TRBV18 with TRBJ2-3, with 7 bases that match TRBD1. J gave up 2 bases and V 0 bases, and 2 bases lay outside the gene matches. The germline gives CDR1 KGHSH, CDR2 LQKENI. The CDR3 extends over 15 amino acids. The CDR3 DNA reads TGTGCCAGCTCACCACCGACAGGGCTCACAGATACGCAGTATTTT. Its protein product is CASSPPTGLTDTQYF.

V gene TRBV6-5 combines with J gene TRBJ1-1; the D gene is possibly TRBD1 (5 bases). CDR3 length equals 14 residues. Trimming took 2 bases from V and 7 from J, leaving 14 bases between them. CDR1 MNHEY and CDR2 SVGAGI come from the germline V gene. The CDR3 bases are TGTGCCAGCAGTTACCTGGCAGGGAGGAGTGAAGCTTTCTTT. Encoded protein: CASSYLAGRSEAFF.

The J gene is TRBJ2-1, the V gene TRBV19, with a possible D match to TRBD2 (5 bases). The CDR3 contains 12 residues. CDR1 is LNHDA, CDR2 SQIVND, per germline (reference sequence). The V end lost 5 bases, the J end lost 10 bases, and 12 bases lay between the germline ends. Written as DNA, the CDR3 is TGTGCCAGTAGTTGGCGGGTCGGGGAGCAGTTCTTC. Its translation is CASSWRVGEQFF.

The chain links TRBV7-2 to TRBJ1-5, with 9 positions matching TRBD1. J lost 5 bases, V lost 4 bases, and 6 bases had no gene match. The CDR3 totals 15 residues. Germline CDR1 is SGHTA and CDR2 is FQGNSA. The CDR3 coding sequence is TGTGCCAGCAGCTGGGGACAGGGTGGTGATCAGCCCCAGCATTTT. Translating it yields CASSWGQGGDQPQHF.

CDR3 in DNA: TGTGCCAGTAGTATAGTAGGCCTAAGGAATGAGCAGTTCTTC. Amino acid sequence: CASSIVGLRNEQFF. The chain uses TRBV19 and TRBJ2-1, with D hard to call. Germline lookup yields CDR1 LNHDA and CDR2 SQIVND (reference sequence). CDR3 length: 14 residues. The V and J ends lost 1 base and 7 bases respectively, with 11 bases between them.

The rearrangement links TRBV11-2 to TRBJ2-5, with D possibly being TRBD1 (5 bases). Germline loops: CDR1 SGHAT, CDR2 FQNNGV. The V end was cut by 5 bases, the J end by 4 bases, with 8 bases between. The CDR3 contains 12 residues. The CDR3 sequence is CASSPQGETQYF. Here the CDR3 DNA reads TGTGCCAGCAGCCCCCAGGGAGAGACCCAGTACTTC.

The chain links TRBV25-1 to TRBJ1-1, with TRBD1 as a possible D gene (5 bases). The CDR3 is 14 residues long. Germline CDR1 and CDR2: MGHDK and SYGVNS. Trimming pared 2 bases from V and 5 bases from J, leaving 12 bases between. CDR3 sequence: CASSEGGGWTEAFF. The CDR3 coding sequence is TGTGCCAGCAGTGAAGGGGGGGGTTGGACTGAAGCTTTCTTT.

By share of the sample, this clone is medium-sized (0.01 to 0.1%). The chain employs TRBV7-2 and TRBJ2-1; D gene unclear. This CDR3 has 13 residues. The ends were cut back, 1 base at V and 8 bases at J, with 9 bases in the middle. CDR1 and CDR2 (germline): SGHTA, FQGNSA. The CDR3 nucleotides read TGTGCCAGCAGCTTAGGACCGGGCGATGAGCAGTTCTTC. Encoded protein: CASSLGPGDEQFF.

This clone was picked up one time. The chain is built from TRBV9 and TRBJ1-1; unclear D gene. Trimming left V 0 bases short and J 1 base short, with 4 bases between. Looked up from germline, CDR1 is SGDLS and CDR2 is YYNGEE. This CDR3 is 13 amino acids long. This CDR3 is CASSVGANTEAFF. The DNA of the CDR3 is TGTGCCAGCAGCGTAGGTGCGAACACTGAAGCTTTCTTT.

The gene calls are TRBV6-5 and TRBJ1-4; 7 bases are a match to TRBD1. Looked up from germline, CDR1 is MNHEY and CDR2 is SVGAGI. V trimming: 11 bases; J trimming: 8 bases; junction bases outside the gene matches: 14. The CDR3 covers 14 residues. CDR3 coding DNA: TGTGCCGTTGGGAAAAGACAGGGACGAGAAAAACTGTTTTTT. It is translated as CAVGKRQGREKLFF.